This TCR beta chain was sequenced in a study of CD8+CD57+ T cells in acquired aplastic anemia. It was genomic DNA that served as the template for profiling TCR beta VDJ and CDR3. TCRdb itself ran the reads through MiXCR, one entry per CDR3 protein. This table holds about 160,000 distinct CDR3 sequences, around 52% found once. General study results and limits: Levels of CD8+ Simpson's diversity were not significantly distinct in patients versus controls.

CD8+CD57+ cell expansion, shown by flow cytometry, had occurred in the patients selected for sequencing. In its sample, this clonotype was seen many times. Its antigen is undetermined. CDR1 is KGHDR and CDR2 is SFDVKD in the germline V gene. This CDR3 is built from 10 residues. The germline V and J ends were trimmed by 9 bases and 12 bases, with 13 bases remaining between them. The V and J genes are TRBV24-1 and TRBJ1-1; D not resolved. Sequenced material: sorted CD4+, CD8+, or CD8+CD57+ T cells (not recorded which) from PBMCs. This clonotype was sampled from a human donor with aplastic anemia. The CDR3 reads CATDAAGTFF. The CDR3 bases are TGTGCCACCGACGCCGCCGGGACTTTCTTT.